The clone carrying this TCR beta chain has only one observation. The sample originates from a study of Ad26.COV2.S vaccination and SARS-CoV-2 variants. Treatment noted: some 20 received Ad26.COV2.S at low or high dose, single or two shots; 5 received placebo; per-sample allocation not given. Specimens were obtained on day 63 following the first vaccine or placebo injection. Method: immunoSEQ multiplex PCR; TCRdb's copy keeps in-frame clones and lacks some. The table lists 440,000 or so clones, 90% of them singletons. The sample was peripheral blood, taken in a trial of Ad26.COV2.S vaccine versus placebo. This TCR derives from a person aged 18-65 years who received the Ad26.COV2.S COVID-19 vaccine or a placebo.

CDR3 loop: CASSYALYSNQPQHF. The CDR3 DNA follows: TGTGCCAGCAGTTACGCGCTTTATAGCAATCAGCCCCAGCATTTT. The chain is built from TRBV6-2 or TRBV6-3 and TRBJ1-5; no reliable D call. The CDR3 is 15 amino acids. Germline V CDR1 and CDR2: MNHEY, SVGEGT. With 2 bases removed from V and 0 bases from J, the gap between germline ends came to 8 bases.